Below are 5 T cell receptor beta chains sequenced from a single sample in a study of early stage breast cancer tumors. TCRdb's copy holds only in-frame clones and misses some; the assay was immunoSEQ multiplex PCR. The sample includes tens of thousands of clones, over 60% seen only once; the top ten take around 7.2%. The sequenced material came from blood. These TCRs come from a person in their fifties with breast cancer.

The chain carries TRBV9 and TRBJ2-5; D remains unclear. Germline-derived CDR1 and CDR2 are SGDLS and YYNGEE. Deletions cut 4 bases from V and 5 bases from J, with 12 bases between. The CDR3 is made up of 13 amino acids. The CDR3, as DNA: TGTGCCAGCAGCCCCCCCGCGTCGGAGACCCAGTACTTC. Its protein product is CASSPPASETQYF. Supplemented by reference TRBV9 and TRBJ2-5, the full variable domain reads DSGVTQTPKHLITATGQRVTLRCSPRSGDLSVYWYQQSLDQGLQFLIQYYNGEERAKGNILERFSAQQFPDLHSELNLSSLELGDSALYFCASSPPASETQYFGPGTRLLVL.

V gene TRBV10-3 combines with J gene TRBJ2-3, with 7 bases matching TRBD1. The ends lost 4 bases at V and 2 bases at J; junction bases unmatched: 6. The length of the CDR3 is 15 residues. Germline V gene data show CDR1 as ENHRY and CDR2 as SYGVKD. Here the CDR3 DNA reads TGTGCCATCAGTGGAGGACAGGCCAACACAGATACGCAGTATTTT. Translation: CAISGGQANTDTQYF.

The chain uses TRBV7-8 and TRBJ1-1; 8 bases line up with TRBD1. The CDR3 sequence is 13 residues long. CDR1 SGHVS and CDR2 FQNEAQ come from the germline V gene. The ends lost 6 bases at V and 11 bases at J; junction bases unmatched: 11. Here the CDR3 reads CASSKARGLRAFF. CDR3 DNA: TGTGCCAGCAGTAAGGCCAGGGGGCTTAGGGCTTTCTTT.

This chain links TRBV5-4 with TRBJ1-6, with 7 bases matching TRBD1. The CDR3 loop spans 15 amino acids. The junction had 7 bases not matched to a gene; V was cut back by 4 bases and J by 6 bases. CDR1 and CDR2 from the germline V gene are SGHNT and YYREEE (reference sequence). The CDR3 DNA follows: TGTGCCAGCAGCCGAACTACAGGGGCTAATTCACCCCTCCACTTT. It codes for CASSRTTGANSPLHF.

The V call is TRBV19, the J call TRBJ2-7, with a weak D call TRBD1 (6 bases). Trimming removed 3 bases from V and 4 bases from J, with 13 bases in between. The CDR3 is made up of 14 amino acids. In germline, CDR1 is LNHDA, CDR2 SQIVND (reference sequence). The CDR3 coding sequence is TGTGCCAGTAGTATTGGACAGCAGGGGTACGAGCAGTACTTC. It is translated as CASSIGQQGYEQYF.